Below are 25 T cell receptor beta chains sequenced from a single sample in a study of PD-1 blockade in classical Hodgkin lymphoma. Exposure to brentuximab vedotin varied, and each patient had relapsed following autologous stem cell transplantation. Libraries were prepared by immunoSEQ multiplex PCR; TCRdb keeps only in-frame clonotypes and omits some of them. The sample holds approximately 79,000 clones, about 93% seen once. This material consisted of peripheral blood mononuclear cells (PBMCs), taken before the second cycle of nivolumab. The receptor source for this set is a human donor with classical Hodgkin lymphoma.

V and J are TRBV6-4 and TRBJ1-1; TRBD1 matches at 8 bases. CDR3 size: 15 residues. With 6 bases clipped from V and 0 bases from J, the junction kept 6 bases outside the gene matches. CDR1 and CDR2 from the germline V gene are MRHNA and SNTAGT. The chain's CDR3 is CASSTGTGMNTEAFF. The CDR3 DNA is TGTGCCAGCAGCACCGGGACAGGCATGAACACTGAAGCTTTCTTT.

The gene calls are TRBV25-1 and TRBJ2-5; D is tentatively TRBD1 or TRBD2 (5 bases each). CDR1 is MGHDK, CDR2 SYGVNS, per germline. CDR3 size: 16 residues. The germline V and J ends were trimmed by 0 bases and 5 bases, with 16 bases remaining between them. CDR3 region: CASSEYAGSLEETQYF. The CDR3 coding sequence is TGTGCCAGCAGTGAATACGCAGGGAGCTTGGAGGAGACCCAGTACTTC.

V usage is TRBV28 and J usage is TRBJ2-7; 9 positions match TRBD1. This CDR3 is built from 15 residues. V dropped 6 bases and J dropped 5; count of bases not matched to a gene: 11. Per germline, CDR1 MDHEN and CDR2 SYDVKM. Here the CDR3 reads CASSHYRDRDDEQYF. The CDR3 bases are TGTGCCAGCAGCCATTACCGGGACAGGGACGACGAGCAGTACTTC.

The chain links TRBV10-1 to TRBJ2-2; possibly TRBD1 or TRBD2 for D (6 bases each). CDR1 WNHNN and CDR2 SYGVQD come from the germline V gene (reference sequence). The CDR3 runs 15 residues. V lost 4 bases to trimming and J lost 2 bases, with 11 bases between them. The CDR3 loop reads CASSGGGPNTGELFF. CDR3 bases: TGCGCCAGCAGTGGAGGGGGGCCTAACACCGGGGAGCTGTTTTTT.

The chain carries TRBV7-9 and TRBJ1-5; maybe TRBD1 (5 bases). The CDR3 spans 14 residues. V was clipped by 5 bases and J by 7 bases, with 15 bases between them. The V gene's germline CDR1 is SEHNR and CDR2 FQNEAQ (reference sequence). CDR3 in amino acids: CASSPSGLDQPQHF. CDR3 sequence (DNA): TGTGCCAGCAGCCCTTCAGGGTTGGACCAGCCCCAGCATTTT.

This clone showed up just a few times. The chain is built from TRBV4-2 and TRBJ1-1; a weak D match, TRBD1 (5 bases). The CDR3 runs to 15 residues. Trimming removed 0 bases at V and 11 bases at J, with 19 bases between. CDR1 is LGHNA, CDR2 YNFKEQ, per germline. The CDR3 protein is CASSQDALPGGNAFF. The CDR3 bases are TGTGCCAGCAGCCAAGATGCTTTGCCGGGGGGTAACGCTTTCTTT.

The chain couples TRBV27 to TRBJ1-3; D unclear. Trimming stripped 1 base from V and 2 bases from J, with 9 bases between. The germline gives CDR1 MNHEY, CDR2 SMNVEV (reference sequence). This CDR3 contains 15 residues. In DNA form, the CDR3 reads TGTGCCAGCAGTTTATACCCGGGAACTGGAAACACCATATATTTT. Residues: CASSLYPGTGNTIYF.

Of note for this clone: Its ends do not fully match the called genes, so a read error is possible. The J gene is TRBJ2-7, the V gene TRBV7-7; 11 nucleotides align to TRBD2. The CDR3 loop spans 14 amino acids. The V gene's germline CDR1 is SSHAT and CDR2 FNYEAQ (reference sequence). The CDR3 DNA sequence: TGTGCTAGCAGCAAGGCGGGACTAGCGGACGAGCAGTACTTC. It codes for CASSKAGLADEQYF.

This clone was seen once. This sequence joins TRBV4-2 and TRBJ2-5; 11 positions agree with TRBD2. CDR1 and CDR2 (germline): LGHNA, YNFKEQ. With V trimmed by 0 bases and J by 7 bases, 4 bases remained unmatched. The CDR3 contains 15 residues. Written as DNA, the CDR3 is TGTGCCAGCAGCCAAGATTGGCTAGCGGGGGGGACCCAGTACTTC. Its translation: CASSQDWLAGGTQYF.

This sequence joins TRBV7-6 and TRBJ2-5, with 7 bases aligning to TRBD1. The ends lost 5 bases at V and 2 bases at J; junction bases unmatched: 8. CDR1 is SGHVS, CDR2 FNYEAQ, per germline. The CDR3 contains 15 residues. The CDR3 sequence is CASSPQDRAQETQYF. The CDR3, as DNA: TGTGCCAGCAGCCCCCAAGACAGGGCACAAGAGACCCAGTACTTC.

This chain connects TRBV7-8 to TRBJ2-5, with 8 positions matching TRBD2. The V gene's germline CDR1 is SGHVS and CDR2 FQNEAQ. V was pared by 5 bases and J by 10 bases, with 9 bases of the junction left unmatched. The CDR3 totals 13 residues. The CDR3 here is CASSLGTSASQYF. CDR3 nucleotides: TGTGCCAGCAGCCTGGGGACTAGTGCGAGCCAGTACTTC.

The chain links TRBV5-4 to TRBJ1-2, with a possible D match to TRBD1 (6 bases). The CDR3 consists of 13 residues. Germline V gene lookup returns CDR1 SGHNT and CDR2 YYREEE (reference sequence). V lost 0 bases, J lost 3 bases, and 6 bases lay in between. Written as DNA, the CDR3 is TGTGCCAGCAGCTTGGGGGGGCACTATGGCTACACCTTC. Its translation is CASSLGGHYGYTF.

This chain links TRBV5-4 with TRBJ1-3; weak D call: TRBD1 (5 bases). Looked up from germline, CDR1 is SGHNT and CDR2 is YYREEE (reference sequence). Trimming took off 5 bases at V and 0 bases at J, with 12 bases between the two ends. This CDR3 spans 15 amino acids. The CDR3 DNA reads as TGTGCCAGCAGTCTCCCAGGGAGCTCTGGAAACACCATATATTTT. It is translated as CASSLPGSSGNTIYF.

The gene calls are TRBV27 and TRBJ2-1; 8 nucleotides align to TRBD2. The germline gives CDR1 MNHEY, CDR2 SMNVEV (reference sequence). V was clipped by 3 bases and J by 8 bases; unmatched bases: 12. The CDR3 has 16 amino acids. The CDR3 DNA follows: TGTGCCAGCAGTTTGTTTACTAGCGGCGATTCGGATGAGCAGTTCTTC. It encodes CASSLFTSGDSDEQFF.

This chain joins TRBV7-3 and TRBJ2-1; D possibly corresponds to TRBD1 (6 bases). The CDR3 length is 17 residues. Germline CDR1 is SGHTA and CDR2 is FQGTGA. V was trimmed by 1 base and J by 4 bases, leaving 17 bases between them. The CDR3 DNA follows: TGTGCCAGCAGCTTAAGAAGAACCGGGACACCGTACAATGAGCAGTTCTTC. Translating it yields CASSLRRTGTPYNEQFF.

V and J are TRBV4-2 and TRBJ2-7; D is perhaps TRBD2 (5 bases). Germline V gene data show CDR1 as LGHNA and CDR2 as YNFKEQ. Trimming removed 0 bases from V and 0 bases from J, with 9 bases in between. The CDR3 has 15 amino acids. The DNA of the CDR3 is TGTGCCAGCAGCCAAGACTCGGACTCCTCCTACGAGCAGTACTTC. Its translation: CASSQDSDSSYEQYF.

This chain joins TRBV5-1 and TRBJ1-2; D is unclear. The CDR3 length is 15 residues. V gave up 0 bases and J gave up 0 bases, with 9 bases separating them. Germline V gene data show CDR1 as SGHRS and CDR2 as YFSETQ. The CDR3 spells CASSLDGRANYGYTF. The CDR3 nucleotides read TGCGCCAGCAGCTTGGATGGACGGGCTAACTATGGCTACACCTTC.

The rearrangement uses TRBV29-1 and TRBJ1-2, with 7 bases lining up with TRBD1. Germline V gene lookup returns CDR1 SQVTM and CDR2 ANQGSEA. V lost 6 bases and J lost 5; bases outside the gene matches: 6. The CDR3 runs 12 residues. The CDR3 DNA sequence: TGCAGCGTCGGAAGGGGGCGTTATGGCTACACCTTC. Protein: CSVGRGRYGYTF.

The V call is TRBV4-1, the J call TRBJ2-7, with a tentative D call TRBD2 (5 bases). Trimming took 0 bases from V and 1 from J, leaving 13 bases between them. CDR3 length equals 16 residues. From germline, CDR1 is MGHRA and CDR2 YSYEKL. The CDR3 DNA reads TGCGCCAGCAGCCAAGATCAAGGGAGATTTTCCTACGAGCAGTACTTC. Its protein product is CASSQDQGRFSYEQYF.

V gene TRBV5-6 combines with J gene TRBJ2-5, with 11 nucleotides matching TRBD2. The end of the DNA aligns better with TRBJ2-7, so the J call may be wrong. Germline CDR1 and CDR2: SGHDT and YYEEEE. The CDR3 consists of 15 residues. In DNA form, the CDR3 reads TGTGCCAGCAGCTTAGTGCTAGCGGGAGGAATCGAGCAGTACTTC. It codes for CASSLVLAGGIEQYF.

The rearrangement uses TRBV27 and TRBJ1-3; D ambiguous. V was shortened by 6 bases and J by 4 bases, with 10 bases between the two germline ends. The CDR3 is 13 residues long. Germline V gene lookup returns CDR1 MNHEY and CDR2 SMNVEV (reference sequence). The CDR3 DNA reads as TGTGCCAGCAGACCCGTCGGGGGAAACACCATATATTTT. It specifies CASRPVGGNTIYF.

This chain links TRBV5-1 with TRBJ2-1, with D perhaps TRBD1 (6 bases). Looked up from germline, CDR1 is SGHRS and CDR2 is YFSETQ. CDR3 length: 13 residues. Trimming removed 3 bases at V and 8 bases at J, with 12 bases between. This CDR3 reads CASSSRQADEQFF. In nucleotides, the CDR3 is TGCGCCAGCAGCTCTAGACAGGCCGATGAGCAGTTCTTC. Full variable domain (remainder filled in from reference TRBV5-1 and TRBJ2-1): KAGVTQTPRYLIKTRGQQVTLSCSPISGHRSVSWYQQTPGQGLQFLFEYFSETQRNKGNFPGRFSGRQFSNSRSEMNVSTLELGDSALYLCASSSRQADEQFFGPGTRLTVL.

This clone was counted a few times. V usage is TRBV29-1 and J usage is TRBJ2-1, with a possible D match to TRBD2 (5 bases). Germline values: CDR1 SQVTM, CDR2 ANQGSEA. CDR3 length equals 13 residues. Trimming stripped 4 bases from V and 8 bases from J, with 15 bases between. The CDR3 here is CSVGRDYGDEQFF. As DNA, the CDR3 is TGCAGCGTTGGCCGTGACTACGGCGATGAGCAGTTCTTC.

This chain joins TRBV7-9 and TRBJ1-3, with a weak D call TRBD1 (6 bases). The CDR3 runs to 17 residues. CDR1 SEHNR and CDR2 FQNEAQ come from the germline V gene (reference sequence). V gave up 4 bases and J gave up 3 bases, with 19 bases separating them. For the CDR3, the DNA is TGTGCCAGCAGCTCAGGGGACGGAGGGGAATTTGGAAACACCATATATTTT. Translation gives CASSSGDGGEFGNTIYF. Together with reference TRBV7-9 and TRBJ1-3, the CDR3 gives the full variable domain: DTGVSQNPRHKITKRGQNVTFRCDPISEHNRLYWYRQTLGQGPEFLTYFQNEAQLEKSRLLSDRFSAERPKGSFSTLEIQRTEQGDSAMYLCASSSGDGGEFGNTIYFGEGSWLTVV.

The chain links TRBV28 to TRBJ1-5, with D unresolved. Looked up from germline, CDR1 is MDHEN and CDR2 is SYDVKM. Trimming cost V 8 bases and J 6 bases, with 11 bases left between them. The CDR3 runs 12 residues. CDR3 protein: CASSLMGQPQHF. The CDR3 DNA reads as TGTGCCAGCTCACTTATGGGTCAGCCCCAGCATTTT.